This T cell receptor beta chain was captured in a study of beta chain features in type 1 diabetes. Regarding the study as a whole: The analysis here could not establish whether HLA type shapes TCRB rearrangement. VDJ junctions from type 1 diabetes patients carried fewer insertions and larger deletions. The naive, central memory and Treg TCRB repertoires showed an apparent similarity that was greater among patients than among healthy donors.

This clone was observed a few times. Its antigen is unknown. The CDR3 has 11 residues. CDR1 DFQATT and CDR2 SNEGSKA come from the germline V gene (reference sequence). The ends were cut back, 5 bases at V and 1 base at J, with 6 bases in the middle. Every isolated RNA sample was fully reverse transcribed, so sequencing captured expressed TCRB transcripts. Libraries were prepared by immunoSEQ multiplex PCR; TCRdb keeps only in-frame clonotypes and omits some of them. The table includes under 950,000 clones, roughly 15% detected once. The sequence was collected from a woman between 18 and 29 years old in good health. This chain uses TRBV20-1 with TRBJ2-7, with D possibly TRBD1 on 6 matching bases. The material sequenced was naive CD4+ T cells from blood. The CDR3 coding sequence is TGCAGTGCTCAGGGGTCCTACGAGCAGTACTTC. Encoded protein: CSAQGSYEQYF.